The 6 T cell receptor beta chains presented below share a single source sample, sequenced in a study of T cell responses to AZD1222 COVID-19 vaccine. TCRdb's table, derived via immunoSEQ multiplex PCR, lists solely in-frame clones and lacks some. This sample yields roughly 170,000 clones, of which about 90% are seen a single time; approximately 2% belongs to the top ten. This material consisted of peripheral blood, taken on day 0 of AZD1222 vaccination. The receptor source for this set is an adult in good health.

This clone has just one count. The chain couples TRBV19 to TRBJ1-1; weak D call: TRBD1 (5 bases). The germline V and J ends were trimmed by 9 bases and 2 bases, with 13 bases remaining between them. There are 13 residues in the CDR3. Germline CDR1 and CDR2: LNHDA and SQIVND (reference sequence). The CDR3 DNA reads TGTGCCAGCAACCCAGGGTCTAACACTGAAGCTTTCTTT. This sequence encodes CASNPGSNTEAFF. Full variable domain (remainder filled in from reference TRBV19 and TRBJ1-1): DGGITQSPKYLFRKEGQNVTLSCEQNLNHDAMYWYRQDPGQGLRLIYYSQIVNDFQKGDIAEGYSVSREKKESFPLTVTSAQKNPTAFYLCASNPGSNTEAFFGQGTRLTVV.

V usage is TRBV7-9 and J usage is TRBJ1-1, with D unclear. V lost 1 base and J 4 bases, leaving 7 bases between the germline ends. Germline CDR1 reads SEHNR; CDR2 reads FQNEAQ (reference sequence). The CDR3 totals 13 residues. The chain's CDR3 is CASSLGPSTEAFF. The DNA for the CDR3 is TGTGCCAGCAGCTTAGGACCGAGCACTGAAGCTTTCTTT.

The genes are TRBV28 and TRBJ1-4; possible D gene TRBD1, 5 bases. Germline V gene data show CDR1 as MDHEN and CDR2 as SYDVKM. Trimming stripped 2 bases from V and 8 bases from J, with 12 bases between. This CDR3 spans 14 amino acids. The CDR3 nucleotides are TGTGCCAGCAGTTTAACGACAGCTGGGGAAAAACTGTTTTTT. It encodes CASSLTTAGEKLFF.

The CDR3 loop is CASLGSGDGYTF. The CDR3 nucleotides read TGTGCCAGTTTGGGGTCCGGGGACGGCTACACCTTC. The chain joins TRBV19 to TRBJ1-2; perhaps TRBD1 as D (5 bases). From germline, CDR1 is LNHDA and CDR2 SQIVND (reference sequence). Between the trimmed V and J ends, which lost 8 bases and 8 bases, there was a span of 15 bases. The CDR3 has 12 residues.

The chain employs TRBV6-2 or TRBV6-3 and TRBJ2-7; either TRBD1 or TRBD2 may supply D (5 bases each). There are 15 residues in the CDR3. Trimming shortened V by 0 bases and J by 3 bases, and 12 bases separated the two germline ends. Germline-derived CDR1 and CDR2 are MNHEY and SVGEGT. The CDR3 reads CASSYSGRLYYEQYF. The DNA for the CDR3 is TGTGCCAGCAGTTACTCGGGACGGCTATACTACGAGCAGTACTTC.

V gene TRBV6-2 or TRBV6-3 combines with J gene TRBJ2-5; the D is unclear. CDR1 is MNHEY, CDR2 SVGEGT, per germline. The CDR3 has 15 amino acids. V shed 4 bases and J shed 3 bases, with 15 bases lying between them. CDR3 region: CASSFAVRIEETQYF. The CDR3 DNA reads TGTGCCAGCAGTTTCGCGGTGCGTATAGAAGAGACCCAGTACTTC.